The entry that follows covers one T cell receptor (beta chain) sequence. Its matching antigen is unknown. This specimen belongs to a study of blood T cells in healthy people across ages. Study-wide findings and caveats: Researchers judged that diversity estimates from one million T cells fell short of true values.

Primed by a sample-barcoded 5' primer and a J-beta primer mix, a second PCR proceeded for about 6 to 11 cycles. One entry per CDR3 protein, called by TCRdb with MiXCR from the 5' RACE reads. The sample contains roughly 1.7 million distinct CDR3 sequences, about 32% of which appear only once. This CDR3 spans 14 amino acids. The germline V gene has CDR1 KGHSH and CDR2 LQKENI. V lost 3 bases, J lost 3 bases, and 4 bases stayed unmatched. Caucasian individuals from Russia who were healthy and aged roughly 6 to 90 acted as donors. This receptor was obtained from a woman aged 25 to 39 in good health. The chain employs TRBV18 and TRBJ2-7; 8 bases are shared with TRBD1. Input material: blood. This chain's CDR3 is CASSPGQEGYEQYF. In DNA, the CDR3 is TGTGCCAGCTCACCGGGACAGGAAGGCTACGAGCAGTACTTC.